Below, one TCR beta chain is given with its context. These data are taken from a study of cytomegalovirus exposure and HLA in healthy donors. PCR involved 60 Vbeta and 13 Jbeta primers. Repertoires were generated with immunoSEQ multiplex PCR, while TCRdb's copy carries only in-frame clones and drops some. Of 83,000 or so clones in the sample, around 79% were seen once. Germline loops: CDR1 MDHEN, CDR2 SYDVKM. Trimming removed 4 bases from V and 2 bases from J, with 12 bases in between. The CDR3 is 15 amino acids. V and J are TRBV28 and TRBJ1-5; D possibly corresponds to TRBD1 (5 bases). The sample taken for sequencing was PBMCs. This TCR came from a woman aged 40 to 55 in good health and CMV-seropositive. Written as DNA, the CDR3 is TGTGCCAGCAGTTCGCCAGGGTCGGGCAATCAGCCCCAGCATTTT. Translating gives CASSSPGSGNQPQHF.